This T cell receptor (beta chain) was identified during a study of blood T cell repertoires in COVID-19. Study as a whole: Collection of acute and convalescent COVID-19 samples took place in the United States, Italy and Spain. Sources were T cells, B-cell-depleted T cells, or PBMCs; the material itself was cDNA or gDNA.

Looked up from germline, CDR1 is SGDLS and CDR2 is YYNGEE. Germline trimming cut 0 bases from V and 5 bases from J; bases unmatched to any gene: 8. The CDR3 is 15 amino acids. Methods used by the authors: For nucleated cells, counts were estimated from reference gene primer amplification. The table came from immunoSEQ multiplex PCR; TCRdb's copy has only in-frame clones and leaves some out. Clonal size and the V and J genes are those of that table, whereas D and trimming came from the DNA. The data contain 130,000 or so clones, roughly 88% of them singletons. The receptor was derived from an older woman with acute or convalescent COVID-19. V is TRBV9 and J is TRBJ2-7, with 7 bases matching TRBD1. Sequenced material: peripheral blood. CDR3 nucleotides: TGTGCCAGCAGCGTAGCATACAACAGGGGAGACGAGCAGTACTTC. Its protein product is CASSVAYNRGDEQYF.